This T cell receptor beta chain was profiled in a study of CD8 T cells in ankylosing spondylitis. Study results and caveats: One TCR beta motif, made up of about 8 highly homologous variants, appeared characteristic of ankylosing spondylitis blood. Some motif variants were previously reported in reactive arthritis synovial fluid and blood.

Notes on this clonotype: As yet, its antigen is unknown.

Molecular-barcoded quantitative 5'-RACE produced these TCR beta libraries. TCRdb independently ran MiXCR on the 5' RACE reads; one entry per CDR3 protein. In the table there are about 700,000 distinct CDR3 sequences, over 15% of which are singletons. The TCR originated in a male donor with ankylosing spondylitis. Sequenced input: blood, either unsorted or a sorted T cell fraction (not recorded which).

The CDR3 bases are TGTGCCAGCAGACCTCAGGGTAGCTCCTACAATGAGCAGTTCTTC. As protein: CASRPQGSSYNEQFF. V usage is TRBV28 and J usage is TRBJ2-1; tentatively, D is TRBD1 (5 bases). V dropped 6 bases and J dropped 0 bases, with 12 bases sitting between them. The CDR3 spans 15 residues. Germline V lookup: CDR1 MDHEN, CDR2 SYDVKM.